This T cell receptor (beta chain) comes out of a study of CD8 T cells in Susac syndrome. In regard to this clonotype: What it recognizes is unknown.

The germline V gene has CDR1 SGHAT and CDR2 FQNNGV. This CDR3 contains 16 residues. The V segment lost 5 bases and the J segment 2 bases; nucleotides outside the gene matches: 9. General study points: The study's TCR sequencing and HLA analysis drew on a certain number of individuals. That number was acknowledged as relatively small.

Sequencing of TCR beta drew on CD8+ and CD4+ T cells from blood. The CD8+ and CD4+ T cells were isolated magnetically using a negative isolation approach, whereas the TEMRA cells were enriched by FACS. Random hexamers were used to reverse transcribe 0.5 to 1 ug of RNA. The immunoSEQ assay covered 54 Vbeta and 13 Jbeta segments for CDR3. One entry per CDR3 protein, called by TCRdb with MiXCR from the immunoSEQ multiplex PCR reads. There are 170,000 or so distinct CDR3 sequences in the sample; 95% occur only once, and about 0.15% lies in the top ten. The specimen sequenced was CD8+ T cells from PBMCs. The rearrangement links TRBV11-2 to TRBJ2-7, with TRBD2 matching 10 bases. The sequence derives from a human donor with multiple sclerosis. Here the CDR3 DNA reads TGTGCCAGCAGCCCACCGACTAGCGGGCCAACCTACGAGCAGTACTTC. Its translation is CASSPPTSGPTYEQYF.